The table lists the clone carrying this T cell receptor beta chain with a few counts. Antigen unknown. The sample belongs to a study of T cells after yellow fever vaccination. Study background: Low-cell-number fractions underwent preparation using SMART-Seq v4 Ultra Low Input. Study-level findings and limits: The secondary response was weaker but peaked faster, day 5 versus 15.

TCRdb fed the 5' RACE reads into MiXCR, producing one record per CDR3 protein. Here the sample spans some 160,000 distinct CDR3 sequences, approximately 10% being singletons. This CDR3 is built from 13 residues. Germline V gene data show CDR1 as SEHNR and CDR2 as FQNEAQ (reference sequence). The ends lost 5 bases at V and 4 bases at J; junction bases unmatched: 2. The sequence came from a man between 18 and 29 years old who received the YFV17D yellow fever vaccine. The specimen was CD8+ T cells sorted from PBMCs, collected 45 days after the yellow fever booster vaccination. The V and J genes are TRBV7-9 and TRBJ1-5, with 7 bases matching TRBD1. CDR3 DNA: TGTGCCAGCAGCCCGACAGGGAATCAGCCCCAGCATTTT. Protein: CASSPTGNQPQHF. The entire variable domain, with the rest obtained from reference TRBV7-9 and TRBJ1-5, is as follows: DTGVSQNPRHKITKRGQNVTFRCDPISEHNRLYWYRQTLGQGPEFLTYFQNEAQLEKSRLLSDRFSAERPKGSFSTLEIQRTEQGDSAMYLCASSPTGNQPQHFGDGTRLSIL.